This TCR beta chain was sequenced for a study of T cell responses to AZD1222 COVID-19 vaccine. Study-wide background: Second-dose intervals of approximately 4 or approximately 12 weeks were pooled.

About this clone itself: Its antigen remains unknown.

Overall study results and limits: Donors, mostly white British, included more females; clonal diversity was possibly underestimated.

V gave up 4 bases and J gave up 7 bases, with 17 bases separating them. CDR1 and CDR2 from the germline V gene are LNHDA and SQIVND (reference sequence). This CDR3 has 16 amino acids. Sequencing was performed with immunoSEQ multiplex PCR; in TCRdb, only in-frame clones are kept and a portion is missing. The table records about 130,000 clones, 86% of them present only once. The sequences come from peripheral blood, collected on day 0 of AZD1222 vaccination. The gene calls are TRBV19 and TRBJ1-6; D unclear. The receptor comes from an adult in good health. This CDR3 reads CASSTTIGAINSPLHF. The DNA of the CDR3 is TGTGCCAGTAGTACCACCATTGGAGCCATCAATTCACCCCTCCACTTT.